This is a list of T cell receptor beta chains from one sample in a study of T cell responses to AZD1222 COVID-19 vaccine. TCRdb's copy holds only in-frame clones and misses some; the assay was immunoSEQ multiplex PCR. The sample has 85,000 to 130,000 clones, 90% seen once. The material was peripheral blood, obtained on day 0 of AZD1222 vaccination. These receptors originate from an adult in good health. CDR3s leave out the opening cysteine and the closing phenylalanine or tryptophan.

V: TRBV5-1; J: TRBJ1-1; CDR3: ASSLALLNTEAF
V: TRBV6-5; J: TRBJ2-3; CDR3: ASSLWTTPTDTQY
V: TRBV6-5; J: TRBJ1-5; CDR3: AIMGPINQPQH
V: TRBV19; J: TRBJ2-2; CDR3: ASSTQGTNTGELF
V: TRBV10-2; J: TRBJ2-1; CDR3: ASRDGGREQF
V: TRBV5-4; J: TRBJ2-3; CDR3: ASSWTSGRARNTDTQY
V: TRBV15; J: TRBJ2-7; CDR3: ATSRTGRTTYEQY
V: TRBV28; J: TRBJ1-5; CDR3: ASSLRQGQGQPQH
V: TRBV5-8; J: TRBJ1-1; CDR3: ASSSWGIGVKNTEAF
V: TRBV25-1; J: TRBJ2-1; CDR3: ASSDPGLSLHAGGEQF
V: TRBV28; J: TRBJ2-7; CDR3: ASSLTGAVSYEQY
V: TRBV5-6; J: TRBJ2-1; CDR3: ASSFSSGRAPYNEQF
V: TRBV5-4; J: TRBJ1-2; CDR3: ASSLRDTPYGYT
V: TRBV5-1; J: TRBJ2-1; CDR3: ASSEGTWRLSSYNEQF
V: TRBV27; J: TRBJ1-1; CDR3: ASSLNVRDTEAF
V: TRBV5-8; J: TRBJ1-2; CDR3: ASSFTGASNYGYT
V: TRBV7-8; J: TRBJ1-2; CDR3: ASSFRGDGYT
V: TRBV2; J: TRBJ2-7; CDR3: ASKQGLADRYEQY
V: TRBV3-1/TRBV3-2; J: TRBJ2-5; CDR3: ASSKRPKPGPNSGTQY
V: TRBV18; J: TRBJ1-1; CDR3: ASSPIRNTEAF
V: TRBV19; J: TRBJ2-3; CDR3: ASSIKLKGDTQY
V: TRBV2; J: TRBJ1-1; CDR3: ASNLQTMDTEAF
V: TRBV19; J: TRBJ2-7; CDR3: ASSAGTGSYEQY
V: TRBV5-1; J: TRBJ2-1; CDR3: ASSLGGTPYNEQF